Listed below are T cell receptor beta chains from one sample, sequenced in a study of blood T cell repertoires in COVID-19. Assay: immunoSEQ multiplex PCR; the TCRdb copy retains only in-frame clones and omits some. Seen here are about 250,000 clones, approximately 91% observed once, and the top ten hold about 2.1%. Specimen: peripheral blood. These receptors were obtained from a woman between 40 and 55 years old who had recovered from COVID-19. Each CDR3 is given with its conserved first and last residue. The order of the fields is D gene, J gene, clone size, V gene, CDR3 protein, CDR3 DNA. A D gene is named only where the DNA matches it firmly. Some rows mark clone size as missing; the rest say once, few, many or name a class of expanded clone.

>-|TRBJ1-6|-|TRBV6-6
CASNLPSSYNSPLHF
TGTGCCAGCAATCTACCGAGCTCCTATAATTCACCCCTCCACTTT
>-|TRBJ1-2|once|TRBV6-6
CASSYPEFYGYTF
TGTGCCAGCAGTTACCCCGAGTTCTATGGCTACACCTTC
>TRBD2|TRBJ2-3|-|TRBV9
CASSVVASGTTDTQYF
TGTGCCAGCAGCGTAGTGGCTAGCGGGACCACAGATACGCAGTATTTT
>TRBD1|TRBJ1-4|-|TRBV5-4
CASSSRDRDEKLFF
TGTGCCAGCAGCTCCCGGGACAGGGACGAAAAACTGTTTTTT
>-|TRBJ2-2|few|TRBV4-3
CASSQDRGTVGELFF
TGCGCCAGCAGCCAAGATCGCGGGACAGTCGGGGAGCTGTTTTTT
>TRBD1|TRBJ2-7|-|TRBV7-9
CASSSLPGTGAYEQYF
TGTGCCAGCAGCTCCCTCCCCGGGACAGGCGCCTACGAGCAGTACTTC
>-|TRBJ1-5|few|TRBV5-1
CASSLRGGDQPQHF
TGCGCCAGCAGCTTAAGGGGAGGGGATCAGCCCCAGCATTTT
>-|TRBJ2-1|-|TRBV5-4
CASSLGLGSGFSYNEQFF
TGTGCCAGCAGCTTGGGTCTAGGTAGCGGATTCTCCTACAATGAGCAGTTCTTC
>-|TRBJ2-5|-|TRBV5-4
CASSLEARGQETQYF
TGTGCCAGCAGCTTGGAGGCCCGGGGTCAAGAGACCCAGTACTTC
>-|TRBJ2-5|-|TRBV28
CASSSPLTQYF
TGTGCCAGCAGTTCCCCACTGACCCAGTACTTC
>-|TRBJ2-3|-|TRBV5-1
CASSLQEPDTQYF
TGCGCCAGCAGCTTGCAGGAACCAGATACGCAGTATTTT
>-|TRBJ2-3|-|TRBV27
CASSLSSPGLRTDTQYF
TGTGCCAGCAGTTTATCTAGCCCGGGACTTCGCACAGATACGCAGTATTTT
>-|TRBJ2-1|-|TRBV7-3
CASSSTGPNEQFF
TGTGCCAGCAGCTCCACAGGGCCCAATGAGCAGTTCTTC
>-|TRBJ1-6|-|TRBV27
CASRTQGSYNSPLHF
TGTGCCAGCAGGACACAGGGTTCCTATAATTCACCCCTCCACTTT
>TRBD1|TRBJ2-2|-|TRBV11-3
CASSLVGGTGFPGELFF
TGTGCCAGCAGCTTAGTTGGTGGGACAGGGTTCCCCGGGGAGCTGTTTTTT
>TRBD2|TRBJ2-5|-|TRBV4-1
CASSQDGLAVETQYF
TGCGCCAGCAGCCAAGACGGACTAGCGGTAGAGACCCAGTACTTC
>TRBD1|TRBJ2-7|once|TRBV14
CASSQGTGRLYEQYF
TGTGCCAGCAGCCAGGGGACAGGGAGGCTCTACGAGCAGTACTTC
>TRBD2|TRBJ2-3|-|TRBV28
CASGLAGGLTDTQYF
TGTGCCAGTGGACTAGCGGGGGGCCTCACAGATACGCAGTATTTT
>TRBD2|TRBJ2-3|-|TRBV5-6
CASSSSGGAVNTQYF
TGTGCCAGCAGCTCCAGCGGGGGGGCCGTTAATACGCAGTATTTT
>TRBD2|TRBJ2-7|-|TRBV5-1
CASSLTSGTYEQYF
TGCGCCAGCAGCTTGACTAGCGGAACCTACGAGCAGTACTTC
>-|TRBJ2-6|-|TRBV7-8
CASSSPGVSGANVLTF
TGTGCCAGCAGCTCCCCGGGGGTCTCTGGGGCCAACGTCCTGACTTTC
>-|TRBJ2-1|-|TRBV20-1
CSWRSYNEQFF
TGCAGCTGGAGAAGCTACAATGAGCAGTTCTTC
>TRBD2|TRBJ2-5|once|TRBV11-3
CASSPGTSGSQETQYF
TGTGCCAGCAGCCCGGGGACTAGCGGGAGCCAAGAGACCCAGTACTTC
>-|TRBJ1-3|-|TRBV19
CASSSGQFSGNTIYF
TGTGCCAGTAGTAGCGGACAGTTCTCTGGAAACACCATATATTTT
>-|TRBJ1-3|-|TRBV3-1/TRBV3-2
CASSHIKKTGSGNTIYF
TGTGCCAGCAGCCACATAAAAAAGACAGGCTCAGGAAACACCATATATTTT
>TRBD1|TRBJ1-4|-|TRBV24-1
CATSLTGNNEKLFF
TGTGCCACCAGTCTGACAGGGAACAATGAAAAACTGTTTTTT
>TRBD1|TRBJ1-1|-|TRBV19
CASTPGQYTEAFF
TGTGCCAGTACCCCGGGACAGTACACTGAAGCTTTCTTT
>-|TRBJ2-3|-|TRBV2
CASSVGRGTTDTQYF
TGTGCCAGCAGTGTAGGGCGGGGAACCACAGATACGCAGTATTTT
>TRBD1|TRBJ2-7|-|TRBV2
CASTYRGTPEQYF
TGTGCCAGCACTTACAGGGGGACCCCCGAGCAGTACTTC
>TRBD2|TRBJ2-2|-|TRBV4-1
CASSPGLPVAGELFF
TGCGCCAGCAGCCCGGGACTACCAGTGGCCGGGGAGCTGTTTTTT
>-|TRBJ1-4|-|TRBV27
CATQRTRHTNEKLFF
TGTGCCACCCAGCGGACGCGGCATACTAATGAAAAACTGTTTTTT
>-|TRBJ1-5|few|TRBV19
CASGYDGNQPQHF
TGTGCCAGTGGATATGACGGGAATCAGCCCCAGCATTTT
>-|TRBJ2-7|-|TRBV5-5
CASRTTGVRQTYEQYF
TGTGCCAGCAGAACAACGGGGGTCCGACAGACCTACGAGCAGTACTTC
>TRBD1|TRBJ2-5|-|TRBV28
CASNRRDRQETQYF
TGTGCCAGCAACCGCCGGGACAGGCAAGAGACCCAGTACTTC
>-|TRBJ1-1|-|TRBV12-3/TRBV12-4
CASRLALNTEAFF
TGTGCCAGCAGACTAGCCTTGAACACTGAAGCTTTCTTT
>TRBD2|TRBJ2-3|-|TRBV27
CASSLYTSGGSHTQYF
TGTGCCAGCAGTTTATACACTAGCGGGGGCTCTCATACGCAGTATTTT
>TRBD1|TRBJ2-7|-|TRBV29-1
CSVTSDRGPPYEQYF
TGCAGCGTCACCAGTGACAGGGGCCCTCCCTACGAGCAGTACTTC